This T cell receptor (beta chain) is drawn from a study of T cell repertoires in ileal Crohn's disease. Looking at the study overall: At surgery, approximately 33% of patients smoked, with median disease duration about eight years.

Study-wide results and limits: Every patient over 26.8% clonality showed endoscopic recurrence. Active smokers at surgery had more clonal expansions than non-smokers.

Of note for this clone: No antigen is known for it.

Germline CDR1 and CDR2: MNHEY and SVGAGI. The CDR3 covers 15 residues. V lost 2 bases and J lost 1, with 9 bases in between. Produced via immunoSEQ multiplex PCR; TCRdb's table is partial and in-frame only. This table has nearly 3,000 clones, about four fifths appearing once. This sample's time point: inflamed ileum from the surgical specimen. Eligibility required adulthood, ileal or ileocolonic Crohn's disease and indicated ileocolonic resection. V gene TRBV6-5 combines with J gene TRBJ1-5; D not resolved. The source material was ileal tissue. The clonotype was recovered from an adult with Crohn's disease. CDR3 sequence (DNA): TGTGCCAGCAGTTACAGTAGCGTCAGCAATCAGCCCCAGCATTTT. Translated, it gives CASSYSSVSNQPQHF.